Listed below are T cell receptor beta chains from one sample, sequenced in a study of T cells in localized non-small cell lung cancer. Only in-frame clones appear in the TCRdb table, and some are missing; sequencing was by immunoSEQ multiplex PCR. Here the sample spans around 31,000 clones, 85% to 90% being singletons. Sequencing used peripheral blood, obtained before any cancer treatment. Every receptor here comes from a female donor over 55 with stage I lung adenocarcinoma. Each CDR3 is given without its conserved first and last residue.

>TRBJ2-7|TRBV18
ASSRRQAGGFSYEQY
>TRBJ2-1|TRBV18
ASSPPGPRDEQF
>TRBJ2-3|TRBV29-1
SVTGRQGTDTQY
>TRBJ2-6|TRBV7-9
ASSPPAQSSGANVLT
>TRBJ2-7|TRBV7-9
ASSPPSSSYEQY
>TRBJ2-1|TRBV14
ASSQLGAGTNEQF
>TRBJ1-3|TRBV5-1
ASSLLGTSSGNTIY
>TRBJ2-3|TRBV27
ASRRDRTTDTQY
>TRBJ1-2|TRBV12-5
ASGLQGGGYT
>TRBJ2-1|TRBV5-1
ASSLRLADNEQF
>TRBJ2-1|TRBV19
ASSLPGQQF
>TRBJ2-1|TRBV9
ASSVGRLADNEQF
>TRBJ1-4|TRBV30
AWYRGNVCKTV
>TRBJ2-1|TRBV27
ASRRTGGTYNEQF
>TRBJ2-7|TRBV28
ASRLQIPGLAKQSYEQY
>TRBJ1-4|TRBV6-5
ASSDQGAGEKLF
>TRBJ2-1|TRBV6-5
ASKFGTSGSDEQF
>TRBJ2-3|TRBV6-5
ASSYLGRGGTDTQY
>TRBJ2-2|TRBV5-1
ASSVTPSGNTGELF
>TRBJ2-1|TRBV28
ASSLMGGVWNEQF
>TRBJ1-2|TRBV30
AWSVLTEYYGYT
>TRBJ1-1|TRBV18
ASSIDTDTEAF
>TRBJ2-3|TRBV6-5
ATRASPDTQY
>TRBJ1-2|TRBV4-3
ASSQAQGHLYGYT
>TRBJ2-5|TRBV11-3
ASSPRTNGETQY
>TRBJ2-7|TRBV4-1
ASSPPVGGGNGYEQY
>TRBJ2-1|TRBV5-4
ASRARDRSANEQF
>TRBJ1-1|TRBV29-1
SAYRANTEAF
>TRBJ1-5|TRBV6-5
ASSYSGTAKDQPQH
>TRBJ2-7|TRBV7-2
ASSLRPGQTYEQY
>TRBJ1-1|TRBV5-1
ASSSQNTEAF
>TRBJ2-7|TRBV18
ASSLPGLSYEQY
>TRBJ1-2|TRBV19
ASSTSVTLNYGYT
>TRBJ1-1|TRBV10-3
AISEGRGIDTEAF
>TRBJ2-6|TRBV5-4
ASTEPGGTSGANVLT
>TRBJ1-1|TRBV6-1
ASTKGGGMNTEAF
>TRBJ2-3|TRBV10-1
ASSEAGRATDTQY